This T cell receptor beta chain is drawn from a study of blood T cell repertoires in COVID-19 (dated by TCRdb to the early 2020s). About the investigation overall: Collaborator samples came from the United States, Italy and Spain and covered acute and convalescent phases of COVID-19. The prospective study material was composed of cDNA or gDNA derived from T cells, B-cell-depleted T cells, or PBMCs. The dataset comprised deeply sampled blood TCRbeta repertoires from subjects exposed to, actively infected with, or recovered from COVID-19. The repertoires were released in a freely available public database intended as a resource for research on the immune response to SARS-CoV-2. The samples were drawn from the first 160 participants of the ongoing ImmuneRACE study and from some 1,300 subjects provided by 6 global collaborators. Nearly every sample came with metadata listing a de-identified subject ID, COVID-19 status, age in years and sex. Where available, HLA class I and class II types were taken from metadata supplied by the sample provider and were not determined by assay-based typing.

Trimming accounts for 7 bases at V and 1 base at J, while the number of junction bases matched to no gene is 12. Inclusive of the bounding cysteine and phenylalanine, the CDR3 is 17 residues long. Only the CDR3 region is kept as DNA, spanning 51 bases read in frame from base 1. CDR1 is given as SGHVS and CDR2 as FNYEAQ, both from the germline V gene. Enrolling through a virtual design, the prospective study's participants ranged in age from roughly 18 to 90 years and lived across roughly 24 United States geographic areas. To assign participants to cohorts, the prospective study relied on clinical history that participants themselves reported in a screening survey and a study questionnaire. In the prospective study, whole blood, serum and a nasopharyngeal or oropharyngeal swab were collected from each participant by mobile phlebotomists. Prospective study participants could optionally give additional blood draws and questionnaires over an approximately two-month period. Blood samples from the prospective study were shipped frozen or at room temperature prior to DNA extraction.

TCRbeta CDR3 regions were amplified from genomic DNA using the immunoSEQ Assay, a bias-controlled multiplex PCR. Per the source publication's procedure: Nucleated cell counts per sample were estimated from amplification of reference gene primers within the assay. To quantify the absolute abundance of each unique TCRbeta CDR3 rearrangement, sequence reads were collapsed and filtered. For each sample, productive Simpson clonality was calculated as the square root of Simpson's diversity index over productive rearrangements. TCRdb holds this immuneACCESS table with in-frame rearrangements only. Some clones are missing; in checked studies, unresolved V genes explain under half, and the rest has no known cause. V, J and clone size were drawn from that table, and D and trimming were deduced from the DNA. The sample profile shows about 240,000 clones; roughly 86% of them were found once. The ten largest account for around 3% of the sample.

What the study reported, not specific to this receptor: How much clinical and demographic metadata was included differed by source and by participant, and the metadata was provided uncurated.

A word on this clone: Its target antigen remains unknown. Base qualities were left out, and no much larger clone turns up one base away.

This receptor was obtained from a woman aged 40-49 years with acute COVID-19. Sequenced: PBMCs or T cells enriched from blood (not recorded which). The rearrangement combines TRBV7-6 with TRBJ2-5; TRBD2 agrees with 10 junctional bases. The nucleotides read TGTGCCAGCAACAACGGATTAGCGGGAGGAGCCCAAGAGACCCAGTACTTC. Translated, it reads CASNNGLAGGAQETQYF.